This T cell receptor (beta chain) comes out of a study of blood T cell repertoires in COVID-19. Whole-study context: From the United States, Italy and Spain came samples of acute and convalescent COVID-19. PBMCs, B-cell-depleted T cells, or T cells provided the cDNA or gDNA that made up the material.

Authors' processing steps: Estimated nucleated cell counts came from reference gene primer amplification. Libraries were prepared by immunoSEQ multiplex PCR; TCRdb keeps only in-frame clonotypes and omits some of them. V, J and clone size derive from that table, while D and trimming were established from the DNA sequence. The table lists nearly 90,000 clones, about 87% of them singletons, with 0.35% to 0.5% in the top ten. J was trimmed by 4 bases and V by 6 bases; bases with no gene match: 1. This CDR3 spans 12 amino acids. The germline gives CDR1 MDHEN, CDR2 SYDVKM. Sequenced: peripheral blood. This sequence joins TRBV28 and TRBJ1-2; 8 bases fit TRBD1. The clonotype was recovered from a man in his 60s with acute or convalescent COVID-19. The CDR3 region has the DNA TGTGCCAGCAGAACAGGGGGCTATGGCTACACCTTC. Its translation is CASRTGGYGYTF.